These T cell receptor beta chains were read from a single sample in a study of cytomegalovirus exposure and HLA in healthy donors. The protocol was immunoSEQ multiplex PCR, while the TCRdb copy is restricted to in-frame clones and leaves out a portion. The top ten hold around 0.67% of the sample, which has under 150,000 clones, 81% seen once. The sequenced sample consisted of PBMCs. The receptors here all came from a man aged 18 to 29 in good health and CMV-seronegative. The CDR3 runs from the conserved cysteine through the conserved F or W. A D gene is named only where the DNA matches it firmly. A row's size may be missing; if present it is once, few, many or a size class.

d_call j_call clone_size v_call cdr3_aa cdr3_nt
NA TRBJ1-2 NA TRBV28 CASNFPGGYTF TGTGCCAGCAATTTCCCGGGAGGCTACACCTTC
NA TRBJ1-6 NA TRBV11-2 CASSLVAGARSSYNSPLHF TGTGCCAGCAGCTTAGTAGCGGGGGCAAGAAGCTCCTATAATTCACCCCTCCACTTT
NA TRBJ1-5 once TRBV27 CASSSSIRNQPQHF TGTGCCAGCAGTAGTTCCATCCGGAATCAGCCCCAGCATTTT
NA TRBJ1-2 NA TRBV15 CATSRDSEDGYTF TGTGCCACCAGCAGAGATTCGGAGGATGGCTACACCTTC
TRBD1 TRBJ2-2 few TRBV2 CAGTGQGGTGELFF TGTGCCGGAACAGGACAGGGGGGCACCGGGGAGCTGTTTTTT
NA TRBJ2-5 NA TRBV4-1 CASSQISGLLETQYF TGCGCCAGCAGCCAAATATCGGGACTCCTAGAGACCCAGTACTTC
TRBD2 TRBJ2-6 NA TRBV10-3 CAISESRHLRGGSGANVLTF TGTGCCATCAGTGAGTCCCGCCATCTGCGCGGGGGTTCTGGGGCCAACGTCCTGACTTTC
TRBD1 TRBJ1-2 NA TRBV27 CASRLTGEANYGYTF TGTGCCAGCAGACTAACAGGGGAAGCTAACTATGGCTACACCTTC
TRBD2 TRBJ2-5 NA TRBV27 CASSLQAGGIETQYF TGTGCCAGCAGTTTACAAGCGGGGGGCATAGAGACCCAGTACTTC
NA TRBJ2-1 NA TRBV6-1 CASSDPAPESSYNEQFF TGTGCCAGCAGTGATCCCGCTCCGGAGAGCTCCTACAATGAGCAGTTCTTC
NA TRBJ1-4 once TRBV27 CASSRGATNEKLFF TGTGCCAGCTCACGGGGAGCAACTAATGAAAAACTGTTTTTT
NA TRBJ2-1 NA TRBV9 CASSSWKRSYNEQFF TGTGCCAGCAGCTCATGGAAGAGGTCCTACAATGAGCAGTTCTTC
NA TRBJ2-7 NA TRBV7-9 CASSLVGQFFDEQYF TGTGCCAGCAGTCTAGTTGGACAGTTTTTCGACGAGCAGTACTTC
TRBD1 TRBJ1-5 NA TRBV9 CASSETGGYQPQHF TGTGCCAGCAGCGAGACAGGGGGGTATCAGCCCCAGCATTTT
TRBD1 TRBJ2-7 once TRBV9 CASSVGAGTASYEQYF TGTGCCAGCAGCGTTGGGGCCGGGACAGCCTCCTACGAGCAGTACTTC
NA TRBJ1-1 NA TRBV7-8 CASSVMGEAEAFF TGTGCCAGCAGCGTCATGGGGGAGGCTGAAGCTTTCTTT
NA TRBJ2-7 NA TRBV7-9 CASSRGHEQYF TGTGCCAGCAGCCGAGGCCACGAGCAGTACTTC
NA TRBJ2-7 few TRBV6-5 CASRPTGGYSYEQYF TGTGCCAGCAGGCCCACCGGAGGCTATTCCTACGAGCAGTACTTC
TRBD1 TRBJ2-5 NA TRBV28 CASRDQGEETQYF TGTGCCAGCAGGGACCAGGGGGAAGAGACCCAGTACTTC
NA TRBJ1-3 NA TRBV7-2 CASRSGSENTIYF TGTGCCAGCAGATCAGGGTCAGAAAACACCATATATTTT
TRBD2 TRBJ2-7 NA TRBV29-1 CSVEIRGRGGGTYEQYF TGCAGCGTTGAGATACGGGGGAGGGGCGGGGGAACCTACGAGCAGTACTTC
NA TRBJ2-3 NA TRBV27 CASSLRSDTQYF TGTGCCAGCAGCCTCCGGTCAGATACGCAGTATTTT
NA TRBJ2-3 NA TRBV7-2 CASSLDLGSTDTQYF TGTGCCAGCAGCTTAGACCTCGGGAGCACAGATACGCAGTATTTT
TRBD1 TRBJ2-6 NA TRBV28 CASRDSDRHSGANVLTF TGTGCCAGCAGAGACTCGGACAGGCACTCTGGGGCCAACGTCCTGACTTTC
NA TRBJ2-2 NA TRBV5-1 CASSWRQGGTGELFF TGCGCCAGCAGCTGGAGACAGGGAGGCACCGGGGAGCTGTTTTTT
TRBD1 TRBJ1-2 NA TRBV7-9 CASSRTGPYGYTF TGTGCCAGCAGTCGGACAGGTCCCTATGGCTACACCTTC
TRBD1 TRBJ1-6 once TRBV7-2 CASSLWQGDFYNSPLHF TGTGCCAGCAGCTTATGGCAGGGGGATTTCTATAATTCACCCCTCCACTTT
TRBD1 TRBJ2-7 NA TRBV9 CASSVGDRGSGEQYF TGTGCCAGCAGCGTAGGCGACAGGGGTAGCGGCGAGCAGTACTTC
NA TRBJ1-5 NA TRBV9 CASSVAGHLDQPQHF TGTGCCAGCAGCGTAGCGGGACATCTAGATCAGCCCCAGCATTTT
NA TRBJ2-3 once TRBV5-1 CASSPRQGSTDTQYF TGCGCCAGCAGCCCGCGGCAGGGGAGTACAGATACGCAGTATTTT
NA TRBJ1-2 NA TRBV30 CAWGGRSPVGYGYTF TGTGCCTGGGGGGGGAGAAGCCCGGTGGGGTATGGCTACACCTTC
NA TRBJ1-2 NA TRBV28 CASSSKGFDGYTF TGTGCCAGCAGTTCGAAGGGGTTTGATGGCTACACCTTC
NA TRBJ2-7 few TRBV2 CASTQLGAHYEQYF TGTGCCAGCACCCAGTTGGGGGCGCACTACGAGCAGTACTTC
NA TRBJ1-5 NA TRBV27 CASRGTGDQPQHF TGTGCCAGCAGAGGGACGGGAGATCAGCCCCAGCATTTT
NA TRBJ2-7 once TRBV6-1 CASSESRVEQYF TGTGCCAGCAGTGAAAGCAGGGTAGAGCAGTACTTC
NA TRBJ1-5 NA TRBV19 CASTTGGSNRNQPQHF TGTGCCAGTACCACTGGAGGATCGAATCGCAATCAGCCCCAGCATTTT
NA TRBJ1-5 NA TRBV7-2 CASSQTDNRPQHF TGTGCCAGCAGCCAGACAGACAATCGGCCCCAGCATTTT
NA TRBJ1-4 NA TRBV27 CASSDLGLGTNEKLFF TGTGCCAGCAGCGACTTGGGGCTAGGAACTAATGAAAAACTGTTTTTT
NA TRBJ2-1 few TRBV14 CASTVAGAGGNEQFF TGTGCCAGCACGGTTGCGGGGGCCGGAGGCAATGAGCAGTTCTTC
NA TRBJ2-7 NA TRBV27 CASRSYTGAGYEQYF TGTGCCAGCAGGTCTTATACAGGAGCCGGCTACGAGCAGTACTTC
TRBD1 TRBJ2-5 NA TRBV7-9 CASSPGTGIETQYF TGTGCCAGCAGCCCCGGGACAGGGATAGAGACCCAGTACTTC
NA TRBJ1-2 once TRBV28 CASSFPGVYGYTF TGTGCCAGCAGTTTTCCGGGGGTCTATGGCTACACCTTC
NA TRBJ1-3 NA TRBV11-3 CASTTAHSGNTIYF TGTGCCAGCACGACAGCTCACTCTGGAAACACCATATATTTT
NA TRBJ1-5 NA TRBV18 CASSPTQGGQPQHF TGTGCCAGCTCACCAACGCAGGGTGGGCAGCCCCAGCATTTT
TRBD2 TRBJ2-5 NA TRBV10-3 CAISEGLAGTKETQYF TGTGCCATCAGTGAGGGGTTAGCGGGGACCAAAGAGACCCAGTACTTC
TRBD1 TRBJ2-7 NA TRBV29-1 CSVEDQFGQDYEQYF TGCAGCGTTGAAGATCAATTTGGACAGGACTACGAGCAGTACTTC
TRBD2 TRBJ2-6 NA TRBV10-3 CAIIATDFGGSALSGANVLTF TGTGCCATCATTGCGACCGACTTCGGGGGGTCTGCTTTATCCGGGGCCAACGTCCTGACTTTC
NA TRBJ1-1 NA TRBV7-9 CASSLRSKTEAFF TGTGCCAGCAGCCTTCGGAGCAAAACTGAAGCTTTCTTT
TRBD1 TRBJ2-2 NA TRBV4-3 CASSQIQGAGTGELFF TGCGCCAGCAGCCAGATACAGGGGGCGGGAACCGGGGAGCTGTTTTTT
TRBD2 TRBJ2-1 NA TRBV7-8 CASSPQYQRGNNEQFF TGTGCCAGCAGCCCCCAGTACCAGCGGGGGAACAATGAGCAGTTCTTC
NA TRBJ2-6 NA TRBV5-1 CASSSQGSGANVLTF TGCGCCAGCAGCTCCCAGGGTTCTGGGGCCAACGTCCTGACTTTC